One and the same sample provided the 24 T cell receptor beta chains below, sequenced in a study of CD8+ T cells in alopecia areata. Treatment: oral pan-JAK inhibitor, 5-10 mg twice daily. TCR sequencing used cDNA made by reverse transcription of extracted RNA. Repertoires were generated with immunoSEQ multiplex PCR, while TCRdb's copy carries only in-frame clones and drops some. The sample holds 250,000 to 350,000 clones; 60% are singletons and the top ten take more than 0.85%. The sample consisted of CD4+ T cells sorted from blood, taken at week 52, from a patient treated with tofacitinib. Every receptor here comes from a human donor with alopecia areata.

V gene TRBV11-2 combines with J gene TRBJ1-2, with 8 bases aligning to TRBD1. The CDR3 consists of 15 residues. Trimming removed 5 bases from V and 6 bases from J; junction bases left unmatched: 11. Germline V gene sequence: CDR1 SGHAT, CDR2 FQNNGV. The chain's CDR3 is CASSIRTGNINGYTF. Written as DNA, the CDR3 is TGTGCCAGCAGCATTCGGACAGGGAACATCAATGGCTACACCTTC.

The CDR3 reads CASSAEGGAYNEQFF. DNA of the CDR3: TGTGCCAGCAGCGCCGAGGGGGGCGCGTACAATGAGCAGTTCTTC. The chain couples TRBV9 to TRBJ2-1, with D perhaps assigned TRBD1 or TRBD2 (6 bases each). Looked up from germline, CDR1 is SGDLS and CDR2 is YYNGEE. The CDR3 contains 15 residues. V lost 3 bases to trimming and J lost 4 bases, with 14 bases between them.

The V gene is TRBV13, the J gene TRBJ2-1; D call uncertain. The CDR3 is 16 amino acids. V shed 0 bases and J shed 2 bases, with 11 bases lying between them. Germline V gene lookup returns CDR1 PRHDT and CDR2 FYEKMQ (reference sequence). The CDR3 is CASSLGNGRAYNEQFF. CDR3 coding DNA: TGTGCCAGCAGCTTAGGGAACGGCCGGGCCTACAATGAGCAGTTCTTC.

This clone was detected only a few times. At the DNA level, this CDR3 is encoded by other sequences in the same sample as well. The chain employs TRBV9 and TRBJ2-1; D uncertain. Germline CDR1 reads SGDLS; CDR2 reads YYNGEE. V lost 0 bases and J lost 0, with 7 bases in between. The CDR3 spans 15 residues. The CDR3 nucleotides are TGTGCCAGCAGCGTAGAGGGCTACTCCTACAATGAGCAGTTCTTC. Its translation is CASSVEGYSYNEQFF.

The V gene is TRBV5-1, the J gene TRBJ2-5; a possible D gene is TRBD2 (5 bases). The V gene lost 4 bases and the J gene lost 5 bases, with 18 bases spanning the gap. CDR3 size: 15 residues. Germline assignment: CDR1 SGHRS and CDR2 YFSETQ. The CDR3 region is CASSQEAGFGETQYF. In nucleotides, the CDR3 is TGCGCCAGCAGCCAGGAGGCGGGTTTTGGGGAGACCCAGTACTTC. Drawing the rest from reference TRBV5-1 and TRBJ2-5, the complete variable domain is KAGVTQTPRYLIKTRGQQVTLSCSPISGHRSVSWYQQTPGQGLQFLFEYFSETQRNKGNFPGRFSGRQFSNSRSEMNVSTLELGDSALYLCASSQEAGFGETQYFGPGTRLLVL.

The rearrangement joins TRBV5-6 to TRBJ1-2; perhaps TRBD1 as D (5 bases). The CDR3 spans 14 residues. With 0 bases removed from V and 8 bases from J, the gap between germline ends came to 14 bases. Per the germline V gene, CDR1 is SGHDT and CDR2 is YYEEEE. DNA for the CDR3: TGTGCCAGCAGCTTGGCGGGACCCGGCCGCGGCTACACCTTC. This encodes CASSLAGPGRGYTF.

V is TRBV10-3 and J is TRBJ1-1; D not resolved. Trimming removed 0 bases at V and 0 bases at J, with 5 bases between. The CDR3 is 14 amino acids. Looked up from germline, CDR1 is ENHRY and CDR2 is SYGVKD. The CDR3 spells CAISESSMNTEAFF. DNA of the CDR3: TGTGCCATCAGTGAGTCCTCGATGAACACTGAAGCTTTCTTT.

V usage is TRBV5-6 and J usage is TRBJ1-1; D is uncertain. Deletions cut 1 base from V and 4 bases from J, with 2 bases between. The CDR3 has 11 amino acids. Germline loops: CDR1 SGHDT, CDR2 YYEEEE. The CDR3 DNA sequence: TGTGCCAGCAGCTTGACCACTGAAGCTTTCTTT. Its protein product is CASSLTTEAFF.

This clone turned up a few times. The chain uses TRBV7-9 and TRBJ2-5; D is perhaps TRBD1 or TRBD2 (5 bases each). Germline V gene lookup returns CDR1 SEHNR and CDR2 FQNEAQ (reference sequence). V was pared by 3 bases and J by 4 bases, with 18 bases between. The CDR3 covers 16 residues. CDR3 sequence reads: CASSFLRDPSAETQYF. Written as DNA, the CDR3 is TGTGCCAGCAGCTTCCTCCGGGACCCCTCAGCAGAGACCCAGTACTTC.

V and J are TRBV7-6 and TRBJ2-3, with 7 bases fitting TRBD2. The CDR3 covers 15 residues. Trimming cost V 1 base and J 4 bases; bases outside gene matches: 5. The germline gives CDR1 SGHVS, CDR2 FNYEAQ. CDR3 residues: CASSLGTSGSDTQYF. The CDR3 DNA sequence: TGTGCCAGCAGCTTAGGGACTAGTGGGTCAGATACGCAGTATTTT.

The gene calls are TRBV10-3 and TRBJ1-2, with a possible D match to TRBD1 (5 bases). The CDR3 totals 12 residues. V shed 4 bases and J shed 3 bases, with 6 bases lying between them. The germline gives CDR1 ENHRY, CDR2 SYGVKD. The CDR3 coding sequence is TGTGCCATCAGTGCCAGGGACTATGGCTACACCTTC. It specifies CAISARDYGYTF.

The chain is built from TRBV5-1 and TRBJ2-7, with unresolved D. The length of the CDR3 is 12 residues. Germline V gene data show CDR1 as SGHRS and CDR2 as YFSETQ. V gave up 0 bases and J gave up 5 bases, with 6 bases separating them. The CDR3 here is CASSLGVHEQYF. The CDR3 region has the DNA TGCGCCAGCAGCTTGGGGGTCCACGAGCAGTACTTC.

The chain couples TRBV30 to TRBJ2-2; D is tentatively TRBD1 or TRBD2 (5 bases each). V dropped 5 bases and J dropped 5 bases, with 18 bases sitting between them. The germline V gene encodes CDR1 GTSNPN and CDR2 SVGIG (reference sequence). This CDR3 has 15 residues. CDR3 protein: CAWVYRDQGTGELFF. CDR3 nucleotide sequence: TGTGCCTGGGTTTACCGGGACCAGGGTACCGGGGAGCTGTTTTTT.

This sequence joins TRBV30 and TRBJ1-2, with TRBD1 matching over 8 bases. Germline values: CDR1 GTSNPN, CDR2 SVGIG (reference sequence). This CDR3 is 16 amino acids long. Losses at the gene ends were 4 bases for V and 2 bases for J; bases not matched to a gene: 12. This CDR3 reads CAWIIGVGTGNYGYTF. The CDR3 DNA sequence: TGTGCCTGGATTATTGGGGTTGGGACAGGCAACTATGGCTACACCTTC.

A remark on this clone: Other nucleotide sequences in the sample specify the same CDR3. This chain uses TRBV5-6 with TRBJ2-1; no clear D. CDR3 length: 12 amino acids. Trimming cost V 0 bases and J 4 bases, with 2 bases left between them. Germline lookup yields CDR1 SGHDT and CDR2 YYEEEE. The CDR3 is CASSLVYNEQFF. CDR3 DNA: TGTGCCAGCAGCTTGGTGTACAATGAGCAGTTCTTC.

The rearrangement uses TRBV5-1 and TRBJ1-2, with D maybe TRBD1 (6 bases). Trimming removed 4 bases at V and 4 bases at J, with 11 bases between. This CDR3 is built from 13 residues. Germline V CDR1 and CDR2: SGHRS, YFSETQ. CDR3 in DNA: TGCGCCAGCAGCCTGGACAGCTCCTATGGCTACACCTTC. Translated, it gives CASSLDSSYGYTF.

This chain connects TRBV5-1 to TRBJ2-7; either TRBD1 or TRBD2 may fit D (5 bases each). This CDR3 spans 14 amino acids. The germline CDR1 and CDR2 sequences are SGHRS and YFSETQ. Trimming pared 4 bases from V and 4 bases from J, leaving 15 bases between. The CDR3 region is CASSPEGPAYEQYF. The CDR3 region has the DNA TGCGCCAGCAGCCCCGAGGGACCTGCGTACGAGCAGTACTTC.

V and J are TRBV5-1 and TRBJ2-2; no clear D gene. Germline V lookup: CDR1 SGHRS, CDR2 YFSETQ. V was pared by 4 bases and J by 7 bases, with 17 bases between. The CDR3 covers 15 residues. As DNA, the CDR3 is TGCGCCAGCAGCCTGTCCCATGACCTCGGCGGGGAGCTGTTTTTT. As protein: CASSLSHDLGGELFF.

The chain uses TRBV10-3 and TRBJ2-5, with D perhaps TRBD2 (5 bases). Per germline, CDR1 ENHRY and CDR2 SYGVKD. V was cut by 6 bases and J by 5 bases, with 10 bases left in between. This CDR3 comprises 12 residues. CDR3 DNA sequence: TGTGCCATCAGGGAGGCCGGGGAGACCCAGTACTTC. This translates into CAIREAGETQYF.

V usage is TRBV11-2 and J usage is TRBJ1-5; D may be TRBD1 (5 bases). The CDR3 extends over 15 amino acids. Germline V gives CDR1 SGHAT, CDR2 FQNNGV. V lost 5 bases and J 5 bases, leaving 16 bases between the germline ends. The CDR3 DNA sequence: TGTGCCAGCAGCCCTCTTCACGGAGGGGATCAGCCCCAGCATTTT. Amino acid sequence: CASSPLHGGDQPQHF.

This clone was recorded once. V gene TRBV7-9 combines with J gene TRBJ1-1; D call uncertain. The V and J ends lost 1 base and 11 bases respectively, with 8 bases between them. This CDR3 has 11 residues. Germline assignment: CDR1 SEHNR and CDR2 FQNEAQ (reference sequence). The CDR3 DNA is TGTGCCAGCAGCTTAGGAGGAGCGGCTTTCTTT. It yields the protein CASSLGGAAFF.

The chain combines TRBV10-3 with TRBJ1-5; 7 bases map to TRBD1. V trimming: 5 bases; J trimming: 0 bases; junction bases outside the gene matches: 4. The CDR3 has 15 amino acids. The germline gives CDR1 ENHRY, CDR2 SYGVKD. The CDR3 loop reads CAISPGTVSNQPQHF. The CDR3 nucleotides are TGTGCCATCAGTCCAGGGACAGTTAGCAATCAGCCCCAGCATTTT.

This chain joins TRBV9 and TRBJ1-1; D is unresolved. Trimming took 4 bases from V and 5 from J, leaving 12 bases between them. The CDR3 has 13 residues. Germline CDR1 and CDR2: SGDLS and YYNGEE. The CDR3 region is CASSPGVGTEAFF. The CDR3 nucleotides read TGTGCCAGCAGCCCCGGCGTGGGGACTGAAGCTTTCTTT.

This clone has a handful of counts. V is TRBV5-1 and J is TRBJ2-6, with D tentatively TRBD1 (5 bases). The V and J ends lost 4 bases and 0 bases respectively, with 8 bases between them. This CDR3 has 15 residues. Germline loops: CDR1 SGHRS, CDR2 YFSETQ. This CDR3 is CASSATASGANVLTF. DNA of the CDR3: TGCGCCAGCAGCGCGACAGCCTCTGGGGCCAACGTCCTGACTTTC.